This TCR beta chain is from a study of CXCR3-negative and CXCR3-positive naive CD8 T cells. In regard to this clonotype: Its antigen is as yet unknown.

Researchers reported sorting every CD8+ T cell subset in triplicate, 250,000 to 350,000 cells per sort. UMI labels and 5' RACE were used to prepare the TRB cDNA libraries. TCRdb reprocessed the 5' RACE reads; each CDR3 protein has one entry and no DNA is given. This listing includes roughly 50,000 distinct CDR3 sequences. Notes on the study in general: CXCR3 expression dropped partially after cryopreservation, and most assays relied on fresh PBMCs.

The germline V gene encodes CDR1 PRHDT and CDR2 FYEKMQ (reference sequence). The CDR3 contains 15 residues. Sequences were obtained from memory CD8+ T cells from blood. This clonotype was sampled from a human donor in good health. Some clones in this sample may be carry-over from other donors' samples. The J gene is TRBJ1-1, the V gene TRBV13; absent DNA, TCRdb's TRBD1 call cannot be checked. The CDR3 loop is CASSLGPGMNTEAFF.